This is a list of T cell receptor beta chains from one sample in a study of tumor-infiltrating lymphocytes in primary liver carcinoma. TCRdb re-called the multiplex PCR reads through MiXCR, storing one row per CDR3 protein. The sample holds about 99,000 distinct CDR3 sequences, around two thirds seen once. The sequencing sample was made of liver tumor tissue from sampling region 5. These receptors were obtained from a woman aged 55-70 years with primary liver carcinoma and hepatitis B virus infection. Both conserved end residues are trimmed from each CDR3.

CDR3aa: ASRPGARGTDMQY
v_gene: TRBV7-8
j_gene: TRBJ2-3

CDR3aa: ASSVYAGSTGELF
v_gene: TRBV7-9
j_gene: TRBJ2-2

CDR3aa: ASSPRGQGIETQY
v_gene: TRBV4-1
j_gene: TRBJ2-5

CDR3aa: ASSFPYGRANEQY
v_gene: TRBV12-3/TRBV12-4
j_gene: TRBJ2-7

CDR3aa: ASSLSWVTTGELF
v_gene: TRBV28
j_gene: TRBJ2-2

CDR3aa: ASSLPQGGKSETQY
v_gene: TRBV5-4
j_gene: TRBJ2-5

CDR3aa: ASSLDHDTGYSYI
v_gene: TRBV11-3
j_gene: TRBJ1-2

CDR3aa: ASSTRGRAVYGYT
v_gene: TRBV12-3/TRBV12-4
j_gene: TRBJ1-2

CDR3aa: ASRFTPSMTQDQPQH
v_gene: TRBV28
j_gene: TRBJ1-5

CDR3aa: ASSLDSIRTGASNTRELF
v_gene: TRBV11-3
j_gene: TRBJ2-2

CDR3aa: TSSFDRGKDYEQF
v_gene: TRBV11-2
j_gene: TRBJ2-1